Shown below are 32 T cell receptor beta chains from a single sample sequenced in a study of graft-versus-host responses after intestinal transplantation. These receptors have no known antigen. Repertoires were generated with immunoSEQ multiplex PCR, while TCRdb's copy carries only in-frame clones and drops some. The table shows 35,000 to 45,000 clones, with 94% occurring only once. Source: unstimulated CD4+ T cells sorted from spleen or lymph node cells, taken before transplant. The receptor source for this set is a human donor who was the organ donor for an intestinal transplant.

The chain combines TRBV19 with TRBJ2-7; the D is unclear. Trimming took off 1 base at V and 0 bases at J, with 4 bases between the two ends. Germline loops: CDR1 LNHDA, CDR2 SQIVND (reference sequence). The length of the CDR3 is 13 residues. This CDR3 is CASSIGHSYEQYF. CDR3 DNA sequence: TGTGCCAGTAGTATAGGACACTCCTACGAGCAGTACTTC.

The chain couples TRBV19 to TRBJ2-4; the match to TRBD2 covers 11 bases. CDR1 and CDR2 from the germline V gene are LNHDA and SQIVND (reference sequence). With 3 bases clipped from V and 7 bases from J, the junction kept 5 bases outside the gene matches. The CDR3 sequence is 15 residues long. The CDR3 region is CASSMLAGGINIQYF. In nucleotides, the CDR3 is TGTGCCAGTAGTATGCTAGCGGGGGGCATCAACATTCAGTACTTC.

The chain combines TRBV5-1 with TRBJ1-1; D remains ambiguous. Between the trimmed V and J ends, which lost 0 bases and 1 base, there was a span of 10 bases. This CDR3 comprises 15 residues. Looked up from germline, CDR1 is SGHRS and CDR2 is YFSETQ. CDR3 DNA: TGCGCCAGCAGCTTGGTGGCAGGCGCGAACACTGAAGCTTTCTTT. Amino acids: CASSLVAGANTEAFF.

The chain uses TRBV5-6 and TRBJ1-1; perhaps TRBD1 as D (6 bases). The CDR3 consists of 14 residues. The germline V gene encodes CDR1 SGHDT and CDR2 YYEEEE. The ends were cut back, 4 bases at V and 3 bases at J, with 13 bases in the middle. Written as DNA, the CDR3 is TGTGCCAGCAGCCAAGGGGGGCGATACACTGAAGCTTTCTTT. It yields the protein CASSQGGRYTEAFF.

The chain combines TRBV13 with TRBJ2-5; 11 bases line up with TRBD2. CDR1 and CDR2 from the germline V gene are PRHDT and FYEKMQ (reference sequence). The CDR3 contains 15 residues. The J segment lost 5 bases and the V segment lost 6 bases, leaving 8 bases of the junction unmatched. For the CDR3, the DNA is TGTGCCAGCAGTCCTAGCGGGGGGACGGTGGAGACCCAGTACTTC. Amino acids: CASSPSGGTVETQYF.

The chain links TRBV2 to TRBJ2-2; a weak D match, TRBD1 (6 bases). The germline V gene has CDR1 SNHLY and CDR2 FYNNEI. V gave up 8 bases and J gave up 4 bases, with 14 bases separating them. The CDR3 loop spans 14 amino acids. The CDR3 region is CASVGARGTGELFF. The CDR3 nucleotides are TGTGCCAGCGTGGGGGCGCGTGGCACCGGGGAGCTGTTTTTT.

The chain joins TRBV28 to TRBJ1-2, with TRBD1 matching over 9 bases. The germline gives CDR1 MDHEN, CDR2 SYDVKM. V lost 6 bases, J lost 4 bases, and 15 bases stayed unmatched. The CDR3 is made up of 17 amino acids. CDR3: CASRIPGQGPRIYGYTF. Written as DNA, the CDR3 is TGTGCCAGCAGAATCCCGGGACAGGGCCCTAGAATCTATGGCTACACCTTC.

This chain joins TRBV5-1 and TRBJ1-1; 7 bases line up with TRBD1. CDR1 is SGHRS, CDR2 YFSETQ, per germline. Trimming took 1 base from V and 2 from J; bases not matched to a gene: 5. The CDR3 has 15 amino acids. The CDR3 region is CASSLSGTANTEAFF. In DNA form, the CDR3 reads TGCGCCAGCAGCTTGTCCGGGACAGCCAACACTGAAGCTTTCTTT.

The chain has TRBV19 and TRBJ1-4; 8 bases are shared with TRBD1. The junction had 6 bases not matched to a gene; V was cut back by 3 bases and J by 0 bases. The germline V gene encodes CDR1 LNHDA and CDR2 SQIVND (reference sequence). The CDR3 covers 17 residues. The CDR3 region has the DNA TGTGCCAGTAGTATTGGACAGGGCCCCCCAACTAATGAAAAACTGTTTTTT. This gives the protein CASSIGQGPPTNEKLFF.

The V call is TRBV5-1, the J call TRBJ2-2; no clear D gene. From germline, CDR1 is SGHRS and CDR2 YFSETQ. This CDR3 comprises 15 residues. Deletions cut 0 bases from V and 0 bases from J, with 6 bases between. The CDR3 region is CASSLDSSNTGELFF. CDR3 nucleotides: TGCGCCAGCAGCTTGGACAGCTCGAACACCGGGGAGCTGTTTTTT.

V gene TRBV5-1 combines with J gene TRBJ2-7; weak D call: TRBD2 (6 bases). CDR3 size: 12 residues. V was cut by 2 bases and J by 6 bases, with 9 bases left in between. Per germline, CDR1 SGHRS and CDR2 YFSETQ. For the CDR3, the DNA is TGCGCCAGCAGCTTAGGGACTCCCGAGCAGTACTTC. Protein sequence: CASSLGTPEQYF.

The chain links TRBV9 to TRBJ1-2; D ambiguous. The CDR3 sequence is 12 residues long. Deletions cut 1 base from V and 3 bases from J, with 4 bases between. Germline CDR1 reads SGDLS; CDR2 reads YYNGEE. Here the CDR3 reads CASSVPDYGYTF. The CDR3 region has the DNA TGTGCCAGCAGCGTACCAGACTATGGCTACACCTTC.

The chain is built from TRBV30 and TRBJ2-7, with 8 bases that match TRBD2. Germline values: CDR1 GTSNPN, CDR2 SVGIG (reference sequence). The CDR3 is made up of 14 amino acids. J gave up 1 base and V 2 bases, and 4 bases lay outside the gene matches. In nucleotides, the CDR3 is TGTGCCTGGAGTCGGGGGGGGACTTCCTACGAGCAGTACTTC. Its translation: CAWSRGGTSYEQYF.

The chain combines TRBV9 with TRBJ2-2; 10 bases agree with TRBD2. Germline loops: CDR1 SGDLS, CDR2 YYNGEE. V gave up 0 bases and J gave up 4 bases; unmatched junction bases: 6. The CDR3 loop spans 17 amino acids. This CDR3 reads CASSVAPSGGITGELFF. Here the CDR3 DNA reads TGTGCCAGCAGCGTAGCGCCTAGCGGGGGAATCACCGGGGAGCTGTTTTTT. Together with reference TRBV9 and TRBJ2-2, the CDR3 gives the full variable domain: DSGVTQTPKHLITATGQRVTLRCSPRSGDLSVYWYQQSLDQGLQFLIQYYNGEERAKGNILERFSAQQFPDLHSELNLSSLELGDSALYFCASSVAPSGGITGELFFGEGSRLTVL.

This sequence joins TRBV11-2 and TRBJ2-5, with TRBD2 identical over 9 bases. Germline V CDR1 and CDR2: SGHAT, FQNNGV. This CDR3 has 17 amino acids. Losses at the gene ends were 0 bases for V and 5 bases for J; bases not matched to a gene: 10. This CDR3 is CASSLEGGGGGLETQYF. The DNA for the CDR3 is TGTGCCAGCAGCTTAGAAGGCGGCGGGGGGGGGTTGGAGACCCAGTACTTC.

The V and J genes are TRBV7-2 and TRBJ1-2; no firm D call. This CDR3 has 13 amino acids. The germline V and J ends were trimmed by 3 bases and 6 bases, with 11 bases remaining between them. Germline V CDR1 and CDR2: SGHTA, FQGNSA. The CDR3 protein is CASSLGYGDGYTF. The CDR3 DNA reads as TGTGCCAGCAGCTTGGGTTACGGGGATGGCTACACCTTC.

Here the CDR3 reads CASRRGGAGEQYF. CDR3 bases: TGTGCCAGCCGGCGGGGGGGGGCCGGCGAGCAGTACTTC. The chain joins TRBV5-4 to TRBJ2-7, with 9 bases fitting TRBD2. Germline loops: CDR1 SGHNT, CDR2 YYREEE (reference sequence). Trimming at V came to 7 bases and at J to 6 bases, leaving 8 bases not matched to a gene. CDR3 length equals 13 residues.

The chain joins TRBV7-2 to TRBJ2-3, with 12 positions matching TRBD2. The junction had 9 bases not matched to a gene; V was cut back by 5 bases and J by 6 bases. Germline CDR1 and CDR2: SGHTA and FQGNSA. The CDR3 loop spans 16 amino acids. The CDR3 sequence is CASSPTTSGGFDTQYF. The CDR3 DNA reads as TGTGCCAGCAGCCCAACGACTAGCGGGGGCTTCGATACGCAGTATTTT. Full variable domain (missing parts from reference TRBV7-2 and TRBJ2-3): GAGVSQSPSNKVTEKGKDVELRCDPISGHTALYWYRQSLGQGLEFLIYFQGNSAPDKSGLPSDRFSAERTGGSVSTLTIQRTQQEDSAVYLCASSPTTSGGFDTQYFGPGTRLTVL.

This clone was observed once. The V gene is TRBV2, the J gene TRBJ1-6; D not certain. Trimming stripped 3 bases from V and 9 bases from J, with 3 bases between. The germline gives CDR1 SNHLY, CDR2 FYNNEI. This CDR3 is 11 amino acids long. The CDR3 here is CASSDRSPLHF. Here the CDR3 DNA reads TGTGCCAGCAGTGATCGTTCACCCCTCCACTTT. The full variable domain, completed using reference TRBV2 and TRBJ1-6, is EPEVTQTPSHQVTQMGQEVILRCVPISNHLYFYWYRQILGQKVEFLVSFYNNEISEKSEIFDDQFSVERPDGSNFTLKIRSTKLEDSAMYFCASSDRSPLHFGNGTRLTVT.

The J gene is TRBJ1-6, the V gene TRBV19, with 8 bases that match TRBD1. CDR1 and CDR2 (germline): LNHDA, SQIVND (reference sequence). The CDR3 extends over 15 amino acids. V was clipped by 3 bases and J by 9 bases; unmatched bases: 7. CDR3 protein: CASSMTGDGGSPLHF. In DNA, the CDR3 is TGTGCCAGTAGTATGACAGGGGATGGTGGTTCACCCCTCCACTTT. Supplemented by reference TRBV19 and TRBJ1-6, the full variable domain reads DGGITQSPKYLFRKEGQNVTLSCEQNLNHDAMYWYRQDPGQGLRLIYYSQIVNDFQKGDIAEGYSVSREKKESFPLTVTSAQKNPTAFYLCASSMTGDGGSPLHFGNGTRLTVT.

The J gene is TRBJ2-3, the V gene TRBV11-2; 9 bases are shared with TRBD2. V lost 4 bases and J lost 1; bases outside the gene matches: 0. The germline gives CDR1 SGHAT, CDR2 FQNNGV. This CDR3 is 14 amino acids long. This CDR3 reads CASSWTSGTDTQYF. The CDR3 DNA follows: TGTGCCAGCAGCTGGACTAGCGGCACAGATACGCAGTATTTT.

The chain employs TRBV25-1 and TRBJ2-6; D is unresolved. V was cut by 0 bases and J by 0 bases, with 3 bases left in between. CDR1 and CDR2 (germline): MGHDK, SYGVNS. This CDR3 spans 15 amino acids. CDR3 residues: CASSEYNSGANVLTF. CDR3 coding DNA: TGTGCCAGCAGTGAATACAACTCTGGGGCCAACGTCCTGACTTTC.

This clone was detected only once. The V call is TRBV4-3, the J call TRBJ1-6; D is undetermined. Germline values: CDR1 LGHNA, CDR2 YSLEER. The CDR3 consists of 16 residues. The V gene lost 4 bases and the J gene lost 5 bases, with 15 bases spanning the gap. The CDR3 bases are TGCGCCAGCAGCCGAAAAACCCCTGGAGATAATTCACCCCTCCACTTT. This translates into CASSRKTPGDNSPLHF.

The rearrangement uses TRBV5-1 and TRBJ2-5, with D hard to call. The CDR3 is 11 residues long. Germline lookup yields CDR1 SGHRS and CDR2 YFSETQ. Trimming stripped 0 bases from V and 3 bases from J, with 0 bases between. The DNA for the CDR3 is TGCGCCAGCAGCTTGGAAGAGACCCAGTACTTC. This translates into CASSLEETQYF.

This chain links TRBV7-2 with TRBJ1-1; D unclear. The CDR3 is 11 residues long. V shed 5 bases and J shed 1 base, with 2 bases lying between them. Germline CDR1 and CDR2: SGHTA and FQGNSA. The CDR3 DNA follows: TGTGCCAGCAGCGCGAACACTGAAGCTTTCTTT. Translation: CASSANTEAFF.

This clone was seen once. This sequence joins TRBV15 and TRBJ1-2; no clear D gene. Trimming took 0 bases from V and 4 from J, leaving 12 bases between them. The CDR3 is made up of 15 amino acids. Germline-derived CDR1 and CDR2 are LNHNV and YYDKDF (reference sequence). DNA of the CDR3: TGTGCCACCAGCAGAGAAAGGTTATCCTCCTATGGCTACACCTTC. It encodes CATSRERLSSYGYTF. The full variable domain, in which reference TRBV15 and TRBJ1-2 provide the parts outside the CDR3, is DAMVIQNPRYQVTQFGKPVTLSCSQTLNHNVMYWYQQKSSQAPKLLFHYYDKDFNNEADTPDNFQSRRPNTSFCFLDIRSPGLGDTAMYLCATSRERLSSYGYTFGSGTRLTVV.

The genes are TRBV4-1 and TRBJ2-6; 7 bases agree with TRBD2. CDR1 and CDR2 (germline): MGHRA, YSYEKL. The junction had 12 bases not matched to a gene; V was cut back by 1 base and J by 0 bases. This CDR3 has 20 residues. For the CDR3, the DNA is TGCGCCAGCAGCCAAGTAGGGAGGGCGAGATTAAGCTCTGGGGCCAACGTCCTGACTTTC. Protein: CASSQVGRARLSSGANVLTF.

The V gene is TRBV4-3, the J gene TRBJ2-7, with D unclear. V lost 1 base and J 4 bases, leaving 8 bases between the germline ends. Germline V gene lookup returns CDR1 LGHNA and CDR2 YSLEER. The CDR3 spans 13 residues. The CDR3 DNA reads as TGCGCCAGCAGCCAAGGGAGTTGGTACGAGCAGTACTTC. Residues: CASSQGSWYEQYF.

The chain is built from TRBV4-1 and TRBJ1-5; D is possibly TRBD1 (6 bases). This CDR3 comprises 18 residues. Germline V gene data show CDR1 as MGHRA and CDR2 as YSYEKL. V lost 0 bases and J lost 0, with 15 bases in between. CDR3 loop: CASSQEKQGRYSNQPQHF. DNA of the CDR3: TGCGCCAGCAGCCAAGAGAAACAGGGCCGCTATAGCAATCAGCCCCAGCATTTT.

This clone was seen once. The chain joins TRBV7-9 to TRBJ1-1, with 11 positions matching TRBD1. The CDR3 length is 16 residues. Germline lookup yields CDR1 SEHNR and CDR2 FQNEAQ (reference sequence). The J segment lost 4 bases and the V segment lost 0 bases, leaving 4 bases of the junction unmatched. CDR3 sequence (DNA): TGTGCCAGCAGCTTAGCATCCGGGACAGGGGGCACTGAAGCTTTCTTT. It translates to CASSLASGTGGTEAFF.

The chain combines TRBV6-5 with TRBJ2-7; 10 bases match TRBD2. CDR1 and CDR2 (germline): MNHEY, SVGAGI. The J segment lost 4 bases and the V segment lost 6 bases, leaving 3 bases of the junction unmatched. This CDR3 has 13 residues. CDR3: CASRLAGKYEQYF. For the CDR3, the DNA is TGTGCCAGCAGACTAGCGGGGAAGTACGAGCAGTACTTC.

This clone was picked up one time. This chain joins TRBV5-4 and TRBJ2-7; D unclear. Deletions cut 4 bases from V and 0 bases from J, with 8 bases between. Germline lookup yields CDR1 SGHNT and CDR2 YYREEE (reference sequence). The CDR3 is 13 residues long. CDR3: CASSGRSSYEQYF. CDR3 DNA: TGTGCCAGCAGCGGACGGAGCTCCTACGAGCAGTACTTC. The variable domain in full, with the rest retrieved from reference TRBV5-4 and TRBJ2-7, is ETGVTQSPTHLIKTRGQQVTLRCSSQSGHNTVSWYQQALGQGPQFIFQYYREEENGRGNFPPRFSGLQFPNYSSELNVNALELDDSALYLCASSGRSSYEQYFGPGTRLTVT.